Detailed here is one T cell receptor beta chain. Its ends do not fully match the called genes, so a read error is possible. Primers included in the PCR were 60 Vbeta and 13 Jbeta primers. Measured with immunoSEQ multiplex PCR; TCRdb has only the in-frame clones, and not every one. The table includes under 130,000 clones, 65% to 80% detected once. Germline V gene lookup returns CDR1 SEHNR and CDR2 FQNEAQ (reference sequence). The CDR3 runs 12 residues. The sample is drawn from a study of cytomegalovirus exposure and HLA in healthy donors. V is TRBV7-9 and J is TRBJ1-4; no firm D call. Sequences were obtained from PBMCs. The clonotype comes from a male donor in good health and CMV-seronegative. The CDR3 sequence is CSSSLGEEKLFF. CDR3 DNA sequence: TGTTCCAGCAGCTTAGGCGAAGAAAAACTGTTTTTT.